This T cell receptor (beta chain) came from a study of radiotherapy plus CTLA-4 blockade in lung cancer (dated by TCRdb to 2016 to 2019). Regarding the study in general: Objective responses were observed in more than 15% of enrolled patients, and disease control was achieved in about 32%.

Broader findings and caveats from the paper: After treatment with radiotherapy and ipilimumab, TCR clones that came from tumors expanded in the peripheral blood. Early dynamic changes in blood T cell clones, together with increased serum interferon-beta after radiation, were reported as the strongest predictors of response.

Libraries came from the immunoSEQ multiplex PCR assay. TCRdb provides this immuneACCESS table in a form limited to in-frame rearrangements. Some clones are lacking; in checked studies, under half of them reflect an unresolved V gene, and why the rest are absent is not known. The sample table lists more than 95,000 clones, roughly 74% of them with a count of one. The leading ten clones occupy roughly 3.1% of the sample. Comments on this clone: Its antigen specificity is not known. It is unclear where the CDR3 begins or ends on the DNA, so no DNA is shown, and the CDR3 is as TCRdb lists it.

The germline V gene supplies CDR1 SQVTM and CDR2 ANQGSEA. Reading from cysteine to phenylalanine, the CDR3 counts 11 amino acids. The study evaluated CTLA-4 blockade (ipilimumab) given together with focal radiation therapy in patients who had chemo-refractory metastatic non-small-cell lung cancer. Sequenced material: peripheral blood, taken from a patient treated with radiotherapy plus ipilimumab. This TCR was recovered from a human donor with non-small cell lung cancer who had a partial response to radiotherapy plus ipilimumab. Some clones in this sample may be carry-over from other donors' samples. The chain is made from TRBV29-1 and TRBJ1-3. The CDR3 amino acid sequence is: CSVGTGTSVDF.